These T cell receptor beta chains were read from a single sample in a study of T cells after yellow fever vaccination. TCRdb re-derived calls from the 5' RACE reads in MiXCR, one entry per CDR3 protein. The data show under 250,000 distinct CDR3 sequences, with 6.5% to 8.5% seen just once and approximately 0.87% held by the top ten. Sample: CD4+ T cells sorted from PBMCs, taken 15 days after the yellow fever booster vaccination. These receptors originate from a man between 25 and 39 years old who received the YFV17D yellow fever vaccine. Both conserved end residues are part of each CDR3. Fields, in order: D gene, V gene, clone size, J gene, CDR3 DNA, CDR3 protein. D genes are given only for firm matches. Not all rows give a size; the values are once, few, many and, for expanded clones, a class.

D gene: NA; V gene: TRBV28; clone size: NA; J gene: TRBJ2-5; CDR3 DNA: TGTGCCAGTCGAGGGTGGGGCCCGTCACAGGGAGGAGAGACCCAGTACTTC; CDR3 protein: CASRGWGPSQGGETQYF
D gene: NA; V gene: TRBV4-2; clone size: NA; J gene: TRBJ2-3; CDR3 DNA: TGTGCCAGCAGCCAAGATGAGGGGGCCGGCGCCTCAGAAATAGCGGCCACAGATACGCAGTATTTT; CDR3 protein: CASSQDEGAGASEIAATDTQYF
D gene: NA; V gene: TRBV10-1; clone size: many; J gene: TRBJ2-5; CDR3 DNA: TGCGCCAGCAGTGATATTCTGGGGGTAGAGACCCAGTACTTC; CDR3 protein: CASSDILGVETQYF
D gene: NA; V gene: TRBV6-5; clone size: few; J gene: TRBJ2-1; CDR3 DNA: TGTGCCAGCAGTTCTGGCAGGGGAAAATACAATGAGCAGTTCTTC; CDR3 protein: CASSSGRGKYNEQFF
D gene: NA; V gene: TRBV7-9; clone size: NA; J gene: TRBJ1-2; CDR3 DNA: TGTGCCAGCAGCTTCGAGGGGCTGGGTGGCTACACCTTC; CDR3 protein: CASSFEGLGGYTF
D gene: NA; V gene: TRBV7-8; clone size: many; J gene: TRBJ1-5; CDR3 DNA: TGTGCCAGCAGCTTCCAGGTGGTCGGGAATCAGCCCCAGCATTTT; CDR3 protein: CASSFQVVGNQPQHF
D gene: NA; V gene: TRBV19; clone size: few; J gene: TRBJ1-2; CDR3 DNA: TGTGCCAGTAGTATTGGGCAGGAGTGGAGCTACACCTTC; CDR3 protein: CASSIGQEWSYTF
D gene: TRBD2; V gene: TRBV6-1; clone size: few; J gene: TRBJ2-5; CDR3 DNA: TGTGCCAGCAGTCAACGGGGACTAGCGGGGGGAGAGACCCAGTACTTC; CDR3 protein: CASSQRGLAGGETQYF
D gene: NA; V gene: TRBV28; clone size: many; J gene: TRBJ2-3; CDR3 DNA: TGTGCCAGCAGTCCCCAGCAGGATACGCAGTATTTT; CDR3 protein: CASSPQQDTQYF
D gene: NA; V gene: TRBV4-3; clone size: many; J gene: TRBJ2-3; CDR3 DNA: TGCGCCAGCAGCCGGAGACAAGGGACAGATACGCAGTATTTT; CDR3 protein: CASSRRQGTDTQYF
D gene: NA; V gene: TRBV29-1; clone size: many; J gene: TRBJ2-5; CDR3 DNA: TGCAGCGTTGAAGGCAGGCTTACGGGGGAGACCCAGTACTTC; CDR3 protein: CSVEGRLTGETQYF
D gene: TRBD2; V gene: TRBV6-4; clone size: few; J gene: TRBJ2-2; CDR3 DNA: TGTGCCAGCACGCGGGAGGAGGGCACCGGGGAGCTGTTTTTT; CDR3 protein: CASTREEGTGELFF
D gene: NA; V gene: TRBV12-3/TRBV12-4; clone size: many; J gene: TRBJ2-1; CDR3 DNA: TGTGCCAGCAGCCCCCAGGGTTTCGGCTCCTACAATGAGCAGTTCTTC; CDR3 protein: CASSPQGFGSYNEQFF
D gene: NA; V gene: TRBV24-1; clone size: many; J gene: TRBJ2-1; CDR3 DNA: TGTGCCACCAGTGATCTGCACAGGGTTGAGCAGTTCTTC; CDR3 protein: CATSDLHRVEQFF
D gene: NA; V gene: TRBV20-1; clone size: few; J gene: TRBJ1-6; CDR3 DNA: TGCAGTGCCCCTTCCCAGGGAAACGATTCACCCCTCCACTTT; CDR3 protein: CSAPSQGNDSPLHF
D gene: TRBD2; V gene: TRBV28; clone size: NA; J gene: TRBJ2-7; CDR3 DNA: TGTGCCAGCAGCCCGACTAGCGTAGCGCCCTACGAGCAGTACTTC; CDR3 protein: CASSPTSVAPYEQYF
D gene: TRBD1; V gene: TRBV4-2; clone size: few; J gene: TRBJ2-7; CDR3 DNA: TGTGCCAGCTCCAGGGGGTTCTCCTACGAGCAGTACTTC; CDR3 protein: CASSRGFSYEQYF
D gene: TRBD2; V gene: TRBV25-1; clone size: many; J gene: TRBJ2-1; CDR3 DNA: TGTGCCAGCAATTCGGGAGGTGGCGGTCAGTTCTTC; CDR3 protein: CASNSGGGGQFF
D gene: TRBD1; V gene: TRBV7-9; clone size: NA; J gene: TRBJ1-2; CDR3 DNA: TGTGCCAGCAGCTCATTGCGGAGGACAGGGGGCGATGGCTACACCTTC; CDR3 protein: CASSSLRRTGGDGYTF
D gene: TRBD2; V gene: TRBV20-1; clone size: NA; J gene: TRBJ2-5; CDR3 DNA: TGCAGTGCTACCGGGACTACGGCAGAGACCCAGTACTTC; CDR3 protein: CSATGTTAETQYF
D gene: NA; V gene: TRBV30; clone size: NA; J gene: TRBJ2-3; CDR3 DNA: TGTGCCTGGAGTCAGACAGCCTCTAGCACAGATACGCAGTATTTT; CDR3 protein: CAWSQTASSTDTQYF
D gene: NA; V gene: TRBV12-3/TRBV12-4; clone size: few; J gene: TRBJ1-2; CDR3 DNA: TGTGCCAGCAGTTTAAAGCGTTCGGGGGCGTGGGGCTACACCTTC; CDR3 protein: CASSLKRSGAWGYTF
D gene: NA; V gene: TRBV3-1; clone size: NA; J gene: TRBJ1-1; CDR3 DNA: TGTGCCAGCAGCCAAAAGCCGGGGGTCAACACTGAAGCTTTCTTT; CDR3 protein: CASSQKPGVNTEAFF
D gene: NA; V gene: TRBV3-1; clone size: NA; J gene: TRBJ2-3; CDR3 DNA: TGTGCCAGCAGCAACAGCGGAGACACAGATACGCAGTATTTT; CDR3 protein: CASSNSGDTDTQYF
D gene: TRBD1; V gene: TRBV7-9; clone size: few; J gene: TRBJ2-7; CDR3 DNA: TGTGCCAGCAGCTCCGGGACAGGGGGCTTGTACGAGCAGTACTTC; CDR3 protein: CASSSGTGGLYEQYF
D gene: NA; V gene: TRBV20-1; clone size: many; J gene: TRBJ2-3; CDR3 DNA: TGCAGTGCTAGCCTGAGGGGCGCAGATACGCAGTATTTT; CDR3 protein: CSASLRGADTQYF
D gene: TRBD2; V gene: TRBV3-1; clone size: NA; J gene: TRBJ2-1; CDR3 DNA: TGTGCCAGCAGCCTTGTAACTAGCGGGAAGGGGTCGCCCTACAATGAGCAGTTCTTC; CDR3 protein: CASSLVTSGKGSPYNEQFF
D gene: NA; V gene: TRBV5-1; clone size: many; J gene: TRBJ1-4; CDR3 DNA: TGCGCCAGCAGCTTGGAGGGGTTGGCTAATGAAAAACTGTTTTTT; CDR3 protein: CASSLEGLANEKLFF
D gene: NA; V gene: TRBV7-9; clone size: many; J gene: TRBJ2-7; CDR3 DNA: TGTGCCAGCAGCTTAGCGACAGACGAGCAGTACTTC; CDR3 protein: CASSLATDEQYF
D gene: TRBD1; V gene: TRBV6-2/TRBV6-3; clone size: NA; J gene: TRBJ2-3; CDR3 DNA: TGTGCCAGCAGTTACTCTCGGCAGGGGGCGGCTTGGAGCACAGATACGCAGTATTTT; CDR3 protein: CASSYSRQGAAWSTDTQYF
D gene: NA; V gene: TRBV20-1; clone size: many; J gene: TRBJ2-2; CDR3 DNA: TGCAGTGCTCCGAACTTTGAGAACACCGGGGAGCTGTTTTTT; CDR3 protein: CSAPNFENTGELFF
D gene: TRBD1; V gene: TRBV6-1; clone size: many; J gene: TRBJ2-7; CDR3 DNA: TGTGCCAGCAGCCTGAGACAGGGTACCTACGAGCAGTACTTC; CDR3 protein: CASSLRQGTYEQYF
D gene: TRBD2; V gene: TRBV18; clone size: NA; J gene: TRBJ2-1; CDR3 DNA: TGTGCCAGCTCACCGCAGCGGGAGAAGGGTAATGAGCAGTTCTTC; CDR3 protein: CASSPQREKGNEQFF
D gene: TRBD2; V gene: TRBV19; clone size: few; J gene: TRBJ2-1; CDR3 DNA: TGTGCCAGTAGTACGACTAGCGGGAGGGCCAATGAGCAGTTCTTC; CDR3 protein: CASSTTSGRANEQFF
D gene: TRBD1; V gene: TRBV12-3/TRBV12-4; clone size: NA; J gene: TRBJ1-1; CDR3 DNA: TGTGCCAGCAGTTCTGGGGGGACAGGGCACTTCGAGGCTTTCTTT; CDR3 protein: CASSSGGTGHFEAFF
D gene: TRBD1; V gene: TRBV12-3/TRBV12-4; clone size: NA; J gene: TRBJ2-1; CDR3 DNA: TGTGCCAGCAGCCCCGGGACAGGGAGGCATGAGCAGTTCTTC; CDR3 protein: CASSPGTGRHEQFF
D gene: NA; V gene: TRBV7-2; clone size: few; J gene: TRBJ2-7; CDR3 DNA: TGTGCCAGCAGCGCACAACAGGGGACTCCTTTCGAGCAGTACTTC; CDR3 protein: CASSAQQGTPFEQYF
D gene: NA; V gene: TRBV6-6; clone size: NA; J gene: TRBJ2-5; CDR3 DNA: TGTGCCAGCAGTTACTCATCAGAGACCCAGTACTTC; CDR3 protein: CASSYSSETQYF
D gene: NA; V gene: TRBV4-3; clone size: many; J gene: TRBJ1-2; CDR3 DNA: TGCGCCAGCAGCCATAATCGTGGTGGCTACACCTTC; CDR3 protein: CASSHNRGGYTF
D gene: NA; V gene: TRBV6-2/TRBV6-3; clone size: NA; J gene: TRBJ1-5; CDR3 DNA: TGTGCCAGCAGCCGTGCCAGGGCAAACCAGCAGCAGCCCCAGCATTTT; CDR3 protein: CASSRARANQQQPQHF
D gene: TRBD2; V gene: TRBV10-3; clone size: NA; J gene: TRBJ2-1; CDR3 DNA: TGTGCCATCATGATCTCCGGGGGTGGTAGCGGGGGGAATGAGCAGTTCTTC; CDR3 protein: CAIMISGGGSGGNEQFF
D gene: NA; V gene: TRBV4-3; clone size: NA; J gene: TRBJ2-1; CDR3 DNA: TGCGCCAGCAGCCAAGATATGACCCATAGAAATGAGCAGTTCTTC; CDR3 protein: CASSQDMTHRNEQFF
D gene: TRBD2; V gene: TRBV12-3/TRBV12-4; clone size: many; J gene: TRBJ2-4; CDR3 DNA: TGTGCCAGCGGGGGGGGAAAGGCCATTCAGTACTTC; CDR3 protein: CASGGGKAIQYF
D gene: NA; V gene: TRBV30; clone size: few; J gene: TRBJ2-3; CDR3 DNA: TGTGCCTGGAGTAAGGGGGATATAGACACAGATACGCAGTATTTT; CDR3 protein: CAWSKGDIDTDTQYF
D gene: NA; V gene: TRBV4-3; clone size: few; J gene: TRBJ2-7; CDR3 DNA: TGCGCCAGCAGCCAAGATCAGGTTCAGTTGGACGAGCAGTACTTC; CDR3 protein: CASSQDQVQLDEQYF
D gene: TRBD1; V gene: TRBV25-1; clone size: NA; J gene: TRBJ2-5; CDR3 DNA: TGTGCCAGCAGGCAGACAGGGGTGTACCAAGAGACCCAGTACTTC; CDR3 protein: CASRQTGVYQETQYF
D gene: NA; V gene: TRBV12-3/TRBV12-4; clone size: NA; J gene: TRBJ2-2; CDR3 DNA: TGTGCCAGCAGAGGAAGCTTCCCCGGCGGGGAGCTGTTTTTT; CDR3 protein: CASRGSFPGGELFF